The subject of this entry is one TCR beta chain. Authors' methods: Nucleated cell number was recorded as an estimate derived from reference gene primer amplification. Profiling relied on immunoSEQ multiplex PCR, and the TCRdb table lists in-frame clones only, not all of them. D and trimming were read from the DNA, whereas the V and J calls and clone size are those reported in that table. The sample has over 70,000 clones, almost 85% seen once. The sample comes from a study of blood T cell repertoires in COVID-19. In the study overall: COVID-19 samples from acute and convalescent phases originated in the United States, Italy and Spain. The cDNA or gDNA used as material had been derived from T cells, B-cell-depleted T cells, or PBMCs.

There are 14 residues in the CDR3. From germline, CDR1 is MDHEN and CDR2 SYDVKM. Trimming shortened V by 3 bases and J by 1 base, and 6 bases separated the two germline ends. The rearrangement uses TRBV28 and TRBJ2-2; D is perhaps TRBD1 (5 bases). The clonotype was recovered from a man aged 55 to 69 with acute or convalescent COVID-19. Source material: peripheral blood. The CDR3 sequence: CASSLGRNTGELFF. CDR3 nucleotide sequence: TGTGCCAGCAGTTTGGGGCGGAACACCGGGGAGCTGTTTTTT.